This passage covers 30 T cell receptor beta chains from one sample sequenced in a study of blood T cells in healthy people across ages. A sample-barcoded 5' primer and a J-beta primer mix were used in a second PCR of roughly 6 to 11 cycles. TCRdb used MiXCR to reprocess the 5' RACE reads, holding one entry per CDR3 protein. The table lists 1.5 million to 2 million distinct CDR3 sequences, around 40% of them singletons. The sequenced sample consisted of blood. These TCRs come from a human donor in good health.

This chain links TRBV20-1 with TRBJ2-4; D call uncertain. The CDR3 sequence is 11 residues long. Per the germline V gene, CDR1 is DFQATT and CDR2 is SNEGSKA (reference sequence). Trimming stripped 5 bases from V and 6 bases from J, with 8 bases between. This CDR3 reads CSAETVNIQYF. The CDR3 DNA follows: TGCAGTGCTGAGACGGTAAACATTCAGTACTTC.

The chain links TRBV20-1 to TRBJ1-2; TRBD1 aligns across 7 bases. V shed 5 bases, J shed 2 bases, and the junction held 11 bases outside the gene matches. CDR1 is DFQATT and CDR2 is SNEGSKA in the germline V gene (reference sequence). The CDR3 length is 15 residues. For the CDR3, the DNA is TGCAGTGCTGATGACAGGGCCCTAAGGAACTATGGCTACACCTTC. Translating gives CSADDRALRNYGYTF.

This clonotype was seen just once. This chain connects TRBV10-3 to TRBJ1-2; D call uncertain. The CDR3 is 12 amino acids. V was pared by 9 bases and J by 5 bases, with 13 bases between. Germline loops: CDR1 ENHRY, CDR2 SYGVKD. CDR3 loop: CAINSQGYGYTF. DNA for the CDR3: TGTGCCATAAACTCTCAAGGATATGGCTACACCTTC.

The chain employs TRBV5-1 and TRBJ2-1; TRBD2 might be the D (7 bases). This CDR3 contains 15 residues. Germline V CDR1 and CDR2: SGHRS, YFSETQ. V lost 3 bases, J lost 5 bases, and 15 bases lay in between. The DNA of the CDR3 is TGCGCCAGCAGCTCCCATGCGGGGGCGAACAATGAGCAGTTCTTC. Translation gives CASSSHAGANNEQFF.

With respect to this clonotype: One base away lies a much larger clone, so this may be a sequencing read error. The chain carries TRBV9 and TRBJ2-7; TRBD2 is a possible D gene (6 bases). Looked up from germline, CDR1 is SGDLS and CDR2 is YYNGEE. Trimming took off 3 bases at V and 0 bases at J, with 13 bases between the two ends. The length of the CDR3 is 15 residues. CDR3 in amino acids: CASSGGGAPSYEQYF. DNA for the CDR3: TGTGCCAGCAGCGGTGGCGGGGCTCCCTCCTACGAGCAGTACTTC.

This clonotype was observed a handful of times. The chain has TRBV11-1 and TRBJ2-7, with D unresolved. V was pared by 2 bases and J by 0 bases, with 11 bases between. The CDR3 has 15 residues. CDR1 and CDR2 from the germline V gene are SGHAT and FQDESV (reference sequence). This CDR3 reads CASSLPTRDSYEQYF. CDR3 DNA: TGTGCCAGCAGCTTACCGACGAGAGACTCCTACGAGCAGTACTTC.

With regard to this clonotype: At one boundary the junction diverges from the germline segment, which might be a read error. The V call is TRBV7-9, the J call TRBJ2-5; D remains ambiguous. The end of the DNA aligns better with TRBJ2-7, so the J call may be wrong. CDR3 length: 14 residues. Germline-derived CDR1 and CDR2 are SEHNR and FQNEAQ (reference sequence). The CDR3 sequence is CASSPPSNSCEQYF. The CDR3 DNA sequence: TGTGCCAGCAGCCCTCCGTCCAACTCCTGCGAGCAGTACTTC.

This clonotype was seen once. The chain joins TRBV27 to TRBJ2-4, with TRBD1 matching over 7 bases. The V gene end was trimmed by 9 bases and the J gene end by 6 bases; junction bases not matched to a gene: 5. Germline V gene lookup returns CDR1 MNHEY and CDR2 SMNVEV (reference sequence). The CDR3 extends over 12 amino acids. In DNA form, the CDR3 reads TGTGCCAGGTTGACAGGGTCAAACATTCAGTACTTC. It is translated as CARLTGSNIQYF.

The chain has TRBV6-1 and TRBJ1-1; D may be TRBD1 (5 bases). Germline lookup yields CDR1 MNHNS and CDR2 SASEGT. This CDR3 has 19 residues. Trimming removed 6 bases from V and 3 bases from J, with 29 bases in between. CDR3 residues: CASSRPRMTDGRDDTEAFF. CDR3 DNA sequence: TGTGCCAGCAGCCGTCCGCGCATGACCGACGGGAGGGACGACACTGAAGCTTTCTTT.

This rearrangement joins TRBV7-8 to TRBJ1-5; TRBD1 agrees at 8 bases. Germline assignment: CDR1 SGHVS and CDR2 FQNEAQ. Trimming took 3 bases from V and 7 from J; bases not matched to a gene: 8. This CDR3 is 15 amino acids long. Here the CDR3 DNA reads TGTGCCAGCAGCTTGTCGTCAGGGGGCGACCAGCCCCAGCATTTT. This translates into CASSLSSGGDQPQHF.

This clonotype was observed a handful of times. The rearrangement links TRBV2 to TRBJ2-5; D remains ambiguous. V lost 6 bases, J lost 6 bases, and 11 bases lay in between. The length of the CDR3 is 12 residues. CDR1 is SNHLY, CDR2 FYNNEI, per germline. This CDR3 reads CASSRPDKTQYF. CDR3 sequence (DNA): TGTGCCAGCAGCCGACCAGATAAGACCCAGTACTTC. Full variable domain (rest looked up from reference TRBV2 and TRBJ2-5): EPEVTQTPSHQVTQMGQEVILRCVPISNHLYFYWYRQILGQKVEFLVSFYNNEISEKSEIFDDQFSVERPDGSNFTLKIRSTKLEDSAMYFCASSRPDKTQYFGPGTRLLVL.

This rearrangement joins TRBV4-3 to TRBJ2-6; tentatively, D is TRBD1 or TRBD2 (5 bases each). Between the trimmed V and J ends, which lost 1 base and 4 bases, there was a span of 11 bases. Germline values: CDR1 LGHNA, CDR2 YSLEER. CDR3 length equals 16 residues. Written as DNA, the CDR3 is TGCGCCAGCAGCCAAGTGGGGGAAATGGGGGCCAACGTCCTGACTTTC. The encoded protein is CASSQVGEMGANVLTF.

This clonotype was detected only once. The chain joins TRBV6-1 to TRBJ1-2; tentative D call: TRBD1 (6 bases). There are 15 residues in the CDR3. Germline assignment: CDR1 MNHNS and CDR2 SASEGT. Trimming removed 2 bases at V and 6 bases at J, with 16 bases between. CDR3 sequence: CASSEFRGDTNGYTF. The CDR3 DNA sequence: TGTGCCAGCAGTGAATTTAGGGGGGACACTAATGGCTACACCTTC.

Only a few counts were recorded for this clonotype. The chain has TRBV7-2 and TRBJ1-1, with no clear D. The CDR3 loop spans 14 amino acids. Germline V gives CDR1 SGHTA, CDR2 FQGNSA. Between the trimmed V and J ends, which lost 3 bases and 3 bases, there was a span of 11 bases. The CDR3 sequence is CASSFAGRDTEAFF. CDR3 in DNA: TGTGCCAGCAGCTTTGCAGGCAGAGACACTGAAGCTTTCTTT.

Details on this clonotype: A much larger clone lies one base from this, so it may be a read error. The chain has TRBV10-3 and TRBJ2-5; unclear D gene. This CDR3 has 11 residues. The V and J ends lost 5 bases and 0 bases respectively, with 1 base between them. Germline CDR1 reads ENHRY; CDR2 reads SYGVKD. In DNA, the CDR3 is TGTGCCATCAGTTACCAAGAGACCCAGTACTTC. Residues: CAISYQETQYF.

In DNA form, the CDR3 reads TGTGCCAGCAGTGAGACACATGGCTACACCTTC. This gives the protein CASSETHGYTF. The V gene is TRBV6-1, the J gene TRBJ1-2; no clear D. V was clipped by 3 bases and J by 6 bases, with 5 bases between them. Looked up from germline, CDR1 is MNHNS and CDR2 is SASEGT. There are 11 residues in the CDR3.

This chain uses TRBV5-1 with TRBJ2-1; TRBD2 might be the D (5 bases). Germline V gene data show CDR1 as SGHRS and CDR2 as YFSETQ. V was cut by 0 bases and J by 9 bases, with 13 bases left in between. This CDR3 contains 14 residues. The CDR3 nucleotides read TGCGCCAGCAGCTTGGCCGCTAGCTTGGGTGAGCAGTTCTTC. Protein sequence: CASSLAASLGEQFF. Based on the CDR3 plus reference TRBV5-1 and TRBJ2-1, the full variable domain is KAGVTQTPRYLIKTRGQQVTLSCSPISGHRSVSWYQQTPGQGLQFLFEYFSETQRNKGNFPGRFSGRQFSNSRSEMNVSTLELGDSALYLCASSLAASLGEQFFGPGTRLTVL.

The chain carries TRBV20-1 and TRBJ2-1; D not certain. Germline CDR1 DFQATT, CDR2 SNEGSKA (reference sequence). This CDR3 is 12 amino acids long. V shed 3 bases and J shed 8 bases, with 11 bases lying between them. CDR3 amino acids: CSASVTGDEQFF. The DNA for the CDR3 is TGCAGTGCTAGTGTGACTGGCGATGAGCAGTTCTTC.

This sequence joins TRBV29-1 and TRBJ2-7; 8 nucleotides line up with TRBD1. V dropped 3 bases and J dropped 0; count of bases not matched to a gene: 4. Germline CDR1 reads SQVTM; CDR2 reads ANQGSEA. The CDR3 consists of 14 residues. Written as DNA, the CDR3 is TGCAGCGTTGATTCAGGGACAGGCTCCTACGAGCAGTACTTC. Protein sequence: CSVDSGTGSYEQYF.

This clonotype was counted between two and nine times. The CDR3 protein is CSATGGGEQYF. In nucleotides, the CDR3 is TGCAGTGCTACGGGAGGTGGGGAGCAGTACTTC. V and J are TRBV20-1 and TRBJ2-7; 7 bases are shared with TRBD2. The ends lost 4 bases at V and 7 bases at J; junction bases unmatched: 4. The V gene's germline CDR1 is DFQATT and CDR2 SNEGSKA (reference sequence). This CDR3 comprises 11 residues.

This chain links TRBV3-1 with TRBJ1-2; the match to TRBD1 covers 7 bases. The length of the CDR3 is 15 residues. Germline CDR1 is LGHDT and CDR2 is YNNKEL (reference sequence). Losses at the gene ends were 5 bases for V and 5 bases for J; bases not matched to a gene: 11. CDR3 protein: CASSINRGAAYGYTF. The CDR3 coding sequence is TGTGCCAGCAGCATTAACAGGGGAGCGGCATATGGCTACACCTTC.

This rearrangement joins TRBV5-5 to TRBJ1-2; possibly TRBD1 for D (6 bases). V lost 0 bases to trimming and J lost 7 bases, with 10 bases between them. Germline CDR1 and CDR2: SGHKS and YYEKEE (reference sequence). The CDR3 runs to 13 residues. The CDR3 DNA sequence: TGTGCCAGCAGCTTGGAACAGGGCTTTGGCTACACCTTC. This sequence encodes CASSLEQGFGYTF.

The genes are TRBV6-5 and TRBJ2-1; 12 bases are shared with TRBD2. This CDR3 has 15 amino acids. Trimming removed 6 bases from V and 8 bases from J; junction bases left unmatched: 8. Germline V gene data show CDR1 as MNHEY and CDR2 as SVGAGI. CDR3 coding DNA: TGTGCCAGCAGCCCCCTAGCGGGGGGGAGGTATGAGCAGTTCTTC. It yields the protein CASSPLAGGRYEQFF.

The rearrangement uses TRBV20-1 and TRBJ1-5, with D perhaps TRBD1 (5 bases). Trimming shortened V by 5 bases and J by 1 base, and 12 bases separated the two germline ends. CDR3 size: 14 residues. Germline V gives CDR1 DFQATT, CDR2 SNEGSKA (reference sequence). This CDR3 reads CSAPTGGSNQPQHF. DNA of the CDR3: TGCAGTGCTCCCACGGGGGGGAGCAATCAGCCCCAGCATTTT.

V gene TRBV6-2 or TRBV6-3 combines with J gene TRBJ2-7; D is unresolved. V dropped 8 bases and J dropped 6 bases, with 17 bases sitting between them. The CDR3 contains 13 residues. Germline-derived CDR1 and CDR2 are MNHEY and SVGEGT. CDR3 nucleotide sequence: TGTGCCAGCGGTCTACACCGGGCCCTCGAGCAGTACTTC. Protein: CASGLHRALEQYF.

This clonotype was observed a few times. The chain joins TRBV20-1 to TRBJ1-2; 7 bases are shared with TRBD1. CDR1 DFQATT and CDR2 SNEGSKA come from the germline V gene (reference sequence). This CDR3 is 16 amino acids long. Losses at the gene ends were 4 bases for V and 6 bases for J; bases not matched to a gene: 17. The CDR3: CSATPGTVRPRNGYTF. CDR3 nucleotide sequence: TGCAGTGCTACACCCGGGACAGTGCGACCCCGTAATGGCTACACCTTC.

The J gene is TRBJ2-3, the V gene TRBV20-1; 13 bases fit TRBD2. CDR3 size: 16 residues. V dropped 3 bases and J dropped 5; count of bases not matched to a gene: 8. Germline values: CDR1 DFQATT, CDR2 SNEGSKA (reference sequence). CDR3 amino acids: CSASSPGLAGIDTQYF. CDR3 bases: TGCAGTGCTAGCAGCCCGGGACTAGCGGGGATAGATACGCAGTATTTT.

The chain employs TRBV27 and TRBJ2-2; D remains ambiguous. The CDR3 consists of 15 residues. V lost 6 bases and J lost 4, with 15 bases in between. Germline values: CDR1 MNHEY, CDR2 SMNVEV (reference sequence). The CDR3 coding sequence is TGTGCCAGCAGCCTCGGCAGGTACATCACCGGGGAGCTGTTTTTT. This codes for CASSLGRYITGELFF.

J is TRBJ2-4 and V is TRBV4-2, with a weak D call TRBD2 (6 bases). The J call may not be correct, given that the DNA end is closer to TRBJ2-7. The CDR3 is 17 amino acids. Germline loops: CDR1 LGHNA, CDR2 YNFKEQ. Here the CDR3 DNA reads TGTGCCAGCAGCCCCAACACCCTCTCCGAAGGGACTTACGAGCAGTACTTC. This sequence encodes CASSPNTLSEGTYEQYF.

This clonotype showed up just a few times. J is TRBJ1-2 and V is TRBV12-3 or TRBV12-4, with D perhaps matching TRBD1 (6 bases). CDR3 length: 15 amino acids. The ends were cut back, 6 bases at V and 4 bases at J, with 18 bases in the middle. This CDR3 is CASSPGVQGGYGYTF. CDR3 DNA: TGTGCCAGCAGCCCTGGGGTACAAGGGGGCTATGGCTACACCTTC.